Listed below are T cell receptor beta chains from one sample, sequenced in a study of cytomegalovirus exposure and HLA in healthy donors. Clones were sequenced by immunoSEQ multiplex PCR, and TCRdb holds only the in-frame ones, with some missing. The data show over 95,000 clones, 77% seen once. The sample comprised PBMCs. All receptors derive from a man aged 40-55 years in good health and CMV-seropositive. Each CDR3 is given with its conserved first and last residue. Each record gives: CDR3 length, clone size, J gene, D gene, V gene, CDR3 DNA, CDR3 protein. A D gene is named only where the DNA matches it firmly. The size field is filled for only some rows; it gives once, few, many or a size class.

CDR3 length: 14; clone size: -; J gene: TRBJ2-5; D gene: TRBD1; V gene: TRBV14; CDR3 DNA: TGTGCCAGCAGCCAAAGCAGGGGGCTGGAGACCCAGTACTTC; CDR3 protein: CASSQSRGLETQYF
CDR3 length: 15; clone size: -; J gene: TRBJ2-3; D gene: TRBD1; V gene: TRBV29-1; CDR3 DNA: TGCAGCGTTGAAGATCGACAGGGCGGTTTAGATACGCAGTATTTT; CDR3 protein: CSVEDRQGGLDTQYF
CDR3 length: 13; clone size: -; J gene: TRBJ1-1; D gene: TRBD1; V gene: TRBV6-1; CDR3 DNA: TGTGCCAGCAGTGAAGTCGACAGGGCTGAAGCTTTCTTT; CDR3 protein: CASSEVDRAEAFF
CDR3 length: 16; clone size: -; J gene: TRBJ2-3; D gene: TRBD2; V gene: TRBV7-2; CDR3 DNA: TGTGCCAGCAGACCCCTAGCGGGGGGGGGCACAGATACGCAGTATTTT; CDR3 protein: CASRPLAGGGTDTQYF
CDR3 length: 15; clone size: -; J gene: TRBJ2-7; D gene: TRBD1; V gene: TRBV9; CDR3 DNA: TGTGCCAGCAGCGTAGCCGGGACAGGGGGCTACGAGCAGTACTTC; CDR3 protein: CASSVAGTGGYEQYF
CDR3 length: 15; clone size: -; J gene: TRBJ1-4; D gene: TRBD1; V gene: TRBV7-6; CDR3 DNA: TGTGCCAGCAGCCTACTACAGGGGCCCGATGAAAAACTGTTTTTT; CDR3 protein: CASSLLQGPDEKLFF
CDR3 length: 15; clone size: -; J gene: TRBJ1-2; D gene: -; V gene: TRBV28; CDR3 DNA: TGTGCCAGCACGACTGGAGGGATGATGCATGGTGGCTACACCTTC; CDR3 protein: CASTTGGMMHGGYTF
CDR3 length: 14; clone size: -; J gene: TRBJ1-1; D gene: -; V gene: TRBV5-5; CDR3 DNA: TGTGCCAGCCGGGGGTCCCTGGGGGACACTGAAGCTTTCTTT; CDR3 protein: CASRGSLGDTEAFF
CDR3 length: 17; clone size: -; J gene: TRBJ2-6; D gene: -; V gene: TRBV23-1; CDR3 DNA: TGCGCCAGCAGTCATCCAGGGACACTCTCTGGGGCCAACGTCCTGACTTTC; CDR3 protein: CASSHPGTLSGANVLTF
CDR3 length: 13; clone size: -; J gene: TRBJ2-7; D gene: TRBD2; V gene: TRBV29-1; CDR3 DNA: TGCAGCGTTCTTTTAGCGGGGACCTACGAGCAGTACTTC; CDR3 protein: CSVLLAGTYEQYF
CDR3 length: 14; clone size: -; J gene: TRBJ2-2; D gene: TRBD2; V gene: TRBV2; CDR3 DNA: TGTGCCAGCAGTGGGACTAGTTTTAACGGGGAGCTGTTTTTT; CDR3 protein: CASSGTSFNGELFF
CDR3 length: 14; clone size: -; J gene: TRBJ2-3; D gene: TRBD2; V gene: TRBV28; CDR3 DNA: TGTGCCAGCACTAGCGGGGGCCTCACAGATACGCAGTATTTT; CDR3 protein: CASTSGGLTDTQYF
CDR3 length: 14; clone size: few; J gene: TRBJ1-5; D gene: TRBD1; V gene: TRBV6-5; CDR3 DNA: TGTGCCAGCAGTGAAGAGACAGGGGTTCAGCCCCAGCATTTT; CDR3 protein: CASSEETGVQPQHF
CDR3 length: 16; clone size: few; J gene: TRBJ2-1; D gene: TRBD2; V gene: TRBV7-8; CDR3 DNA: TGTGCCACCTTCTTAGGGGCGGGGGGGCCCGGCAATGAGCAGTTCTTC; CDR3 protein: CATFLGAGGPGNEQFF